The 5 T cell receptor beta chains given below trace back to one sample, sequenced in a study of cytomegalovirus exposure and HLA in healthy donors. Primers for the PCR totalled 60 Vbeta and 13 Jbeta. TCRdb keeps only in-frame clones here, not all; method: immunoSEQ multiplex PCR. The data hold roughly 100,000 clones, with roughly 80% observed a single time. The sample taken for sequencing was PBMCs. The receptors were gathered from a female donor in good health and CMV-seronegative.

This clone was observed a handful of times. This chain joins TRBV19 and TRBJ2-2; 10 bases are a match to TRBD1. The CDR3 contains 14 residues. Trimming removed 5 bases from V and 6 bases from J; junction bases left unmatched: 3. Germline loops: CDR1 LNHDA, CDR2 SQIVND (reference sequence). The CDR3 is CASSLGQGSGELFF. CDR3 nucleotides: TGTGCCAGTAGTTTGGGACAGGGGTCCGGGGAGCTGTTTTTT.

This chain uses TRBV7-2 with TRBJ2-2; 7 positions match TRBD1. CDR3 length: 17 amino acids. Losses at the gene ends were 5 bases for V and 3 bases for J; bases not matched to a gene: 12. Germline CDR1 reads SGHTA; CDR2 reads FQGNSA. CDR3 coding DNA: TGTGCCAGCAGCAGCAGCTACCGAGACAGGGACACCGGGGAGCTGTTTTTT. This sequence encodes CASSSSYRDRDTGELFF. Together with reference TRBV7-2 and TRBJ2-2, the CDR3 gives the full variable domain: GAGVSQSPSNKVTEKGKDVELRCDPISGHTALYWYRQSLGQGLEFLIYFQGNSAPDKSGLPSDRFSAERTGGSVSTLTIQRTQQEDSAVYLCASSSSYRDRDTGELFFGEGSRLTVL.

This chain joins TRBV11-2 and TRBJ2-2; D ambiguous. Germline V gene data show CDR1 as SGHAT and CDR2 as FQNNGV. Trimming stripped 5 bases from V and 6 bases from J, with 19 bases between. The CDR3 has 16 residues. The CDR3 spells CASSPQANLIPGELFF. The CDR3 nucleotides read TGTGCCAGCAGCCCACAAGCGAATCTTATCCCCGGGGAGCTGTTTTTT.

This clone came up a few times. V usage is TRBV5-1 and J usage is TRBJ2-5; D uncertain. This CDR3 is built from 13 residues. Germline V lookup: CDR1 SGHRS, CDR2 YFSETQ. Trimming took 0 bases from V and 0 from J, leaving 3 bases between them. Here the CDR3 DNA reads TGCGCCAGCAGCTTGGACAACCAAGAGACCCAGTACTTC. This codes for CASSLDNQETQYF.

This clone was observed a few times. CDR3 loop: CASARTRANEQFF. As DNA, the CDR3 is TGTGCCAGCGCGCGGACTAGGGCTAATGAGCAGTTCTTC. This chain links TRBV2 with TRBJ2-1, with 7 bases identical to TRBD2. V lost 8 bases and J lost 7; bases outside the gene matches: 8. This CDR3 region has 13 residues. Germline CDR1 SNHLY, CDR2 FYNNEI.